The 16 T cell receptor beta chains below come from one sample, sequenced in a study of blood T cell repertoires in COVID-19. Only in-frame clones appear in the TCRdb table, and some are missing; sequencing was by immunoSEQ multiplex PCR. The repertoire holds 150,000 to 200,000 clones, with around 77% as singletons. Specimen: peripheral blood. The receptors were sampled from a man aged 55-75 years with active or convalescent COVID-19.

The chain joins TRBV5-5 to TRBJ2-3, with 10 bases lining up with TRBD1. The trim removed 2 bases at V and 3 bases at J, leaving 6 bases unmatched. Per the germline V gene, CDR1 is SGHKS and CDR2 is YYEKEE (reference sequence). The CDR3 runs 16 residues. CDR3 loop: CASSFGTGAGTDTQYF. Here the CDR3 DNA reads TGTGCCAGCAGCTTTGGGACAGGGGCCGGGACAGATACGCAGTATTTT.

The V call is TRBV19, the J call TRBJ2-5, with D maybe TRBD2 (6 bases). Per the germline V gene, CDR1 is LNHDA and CDR2 is SQIVND (reference sequence). The CDR3 extends over 13 amino acids. V gave up 5 bases and J gave up 5 bases, with 12 bases separating them. Here the CDR3 reads CASSRDFIETQYF. The CDR3 DNA sequence: TGTGCCAGTAGTCGGGACTTCATCGAGACCCAGTACTTC.

This clone was seen only once. This chain connects TRBV3-1 (or the pseudogene TRBV3-2) to TRBJ2-5, with 9 bases identical to TRBD1. CDR3 length: 17 residues. Germline assignment: CDR1 LGHDT and CDR2 YNNKEL (reference sequence). With V trimmed by 4 bases and J by 5 bases, 14 bases remained unmatched. CDR3 region: CASSRGLDRGSRETQYF. The CDR3 nucleotides read TGTGCCAGCAGCCGCGGACTAGACAGGGGGAGTAGGGAGACCCAGTACTTC.

J is TRBJ2-1 and V is TRBV4-3; the D gene is possibly TRBD2 (6 bases). Germline lookup yields CDR1 LGHNA and CDR2 YSLEER. Trimming took 0 bases from V and 8 from J, leaving 20 bases between them. The CDR3 extends over 17 amino acids. In DNA, the CDR3 is TGCGCCAGCAGCCAAGATCATAGGGACTCCTTCGGCGATGAGCAGTTCTTC. Translating it yields CASSQDHRDSFGDEQFF.

This chain joins TRBV19 and TRBJ2-3; 9 bases are shared with TRBD1. V gave up 7 bases and J gave up 2 bases; unmatched junction bases: 7. The CDR3 length is 15 residues. Per the germline V gene, CDR1 is LNHDA and CDR2 is SQIVND (reference sequence). DNA for the CDR3: TGTGCCAGTACCGAGGGACAGGGTTACACAGATACGCAGTATTTT. Its protein product is CASTEGQGYTDTQYF. Drawing the rest from reference TRBV19 and TRBJ2-3, the complete variable domain is DGGITQSPKYLFRKEGQNVTLSCEQNLNHDAMYWYRQDPGQGLRLIYYSQIVNDFQKGDIAEGYSVSREKKESFPLTVTSAQKNPTAFYLCASTEGQGYTDTQYFGPGTRLTVL.

This chain uses TRBV28 with TRBJ2-1; D possibly corresponds to TRBD2 (6 bases). Between the trimmed V and J ends, which lost 4 bases and 8 bases, there was a span of 15 bases. Germline V gene lookup returns CDR1 MDHEN and CDR2 SYDVKM. The CDR3 runs to 14 residues. The CDR3 DNA sequence: TGTGCCAGCAGTTCACAGAGGACTATCGATGAGCAGTTCTTC. Its protein is CASSSQRTIDEQFF.

V gene TRBV7-8 combines with J gene TRBJ1-6; TRBD1 matches 7 bases. Trimming cost V 0 bases and J 8 bases; bases outside gene matches: 4. The V gene's germline CDR1 is SGHVS and CDR2 FQNEAQ. There are 15 residues in the CDR3. The CDR3 DNA reads as TGTGCCAGCAGCTTAGCGACAGGGAAGTATTCACCCCTCCACTTT. As protein: CASSLATGKYSPLHF.

This rearrangement joins TRBV6-6 to TRBJ2-5, with 11 nucleotides matching TRBD2. The CDR3 length is 15 residues. The germline V gene encodes CDR1 MNHNY and CDR2 SVGAGI (reference sequence). J gave up 5 bases and V 6 bases, and 8 bases lay outside the gene matches. In nucleotides, the CDR3 is TGTGCCAGCAGAGACCCGGGACTAGCGGCGGAGACCCAGTACTTC. Translated, it gives CASRDPGLAAETQYF.

This clone was picked up one time. V usage is TRBV5-1 and J usage is TRBJ2-3; D is possibly TRBD2 (7 bases). V was clipped by 4 bases and J by 5 bases, with 20 bases between them. This CDR3 has 16 amino acids. The germline gives CDR1 SGHRS, CDR2 YFSETQ. The CDR3 reads CASSTGWEGRGDTQYF. CDR3 DNA sequence: TGCGCCAGCAGCACAGGGTGGGAGGGCCGAGGAGATACGCAGTATTTT.

This sequence joins TRBV27 and TRBJ1-2; D possibly corresponds to TRBD1 (6 bases). Between the trimmed V and J ends, which lost 4 bases and 5 bases, there was a span of 20 bases. CDR1 is MNHEY, CDR2 SMNVEV, per germline (reference sequence). The length of the CDR3 is 16 residues. The CDR3 sequence is CASSSLTMDRHYGYTF. CDR3 DNA: TGTGCCAGCAGTTCCCTAACCATGGACAGACATTATGGCTACACCTTC.

The chain links TRBV6-5 to TRBJ2-1; 12 bases are shared with TRBD2. V dropped 5 bases and J dropped 7; count of bases not matched to a gene: 6. Germline lookup yields CDR1 MNHEY and CDR2 SVGAGI. The CDR3 has 15 residues. Written as DNA, the CDR3 is TGTGCCAGCAGTCAGCTAGCGGGAGGGCCAAATGAGCAGTTCTTC. Its translation is CASSQLAGGPNEQFF.

The chain joins TRBV4-1 to TRBJ2-5; weak D call: TRBD2 (6 bases). The germline V gene has CDR1 MGHRA and CDR2 YSYEKL. Between the trimmed V and J ends, which lost 4 bases and 5 bases, there was a span of 17 bases. This CDR3 spans 15 amino acids. The CDR3 nucleotides are TGCGCCAGCAGCCTTCTGGGACTGGCTCGGGAGACCCAGTACTTC. Its protein is CASSLLGLARETQYF.

The chain has TRBV2 and TRBJ2-7, with 11 nucleotides matching TRBD1. This CDR3 spans 12 amino acids. The V segment lost 8 bases and the J segment 5 bases; nucleotides outside the gene matches: 2. In germline, CDR1 is SNHLY, CDR2 FYNNEI. The CDR3 here is CASRDRGNEQYF. The CDR3 nucleotides are TGTGCCAGCCGGGACAGGGGGAACGAGCAGTACTTC. Complete variable domain (other parts from reference TRBV2 and TRBJ2-7): EPEVTQTPSHQVTQMGQEVILRCVPISNHLYFYWYRQILGQKVEFLVSFYNNEISEKSEIFDDQFSVERPDGSNFTLKIRSTKLEDSAMYFCASRDRGNEQYFGPGTRLTVT.

The DNA for the CDR3 is TGTGCCAGCAGCGTAGGAAGCGGGCTCTCCTACGAGCAGTACTTC. It specifies CASSVGSGLSYEQYF. The genes are TRBV9 and TRBJ2-7; D may be TRBD2 (6 bases). Per the germline V gene, CDR1 is SGDLS and CDR2 is YYNGEE. The CDR3 sequence is 15 residues long. The V and J ends lost 0 bases and 0 bases respectively, with 10 bases between them.

The chain links TRBV7-9 to TRBJ1-2; TRBD1 agrees at 7 bases. V lost 1 base to trimming and J lost 4 bases; unmatched junction nucleotides: 6. Germline CDR1 SEHNR, CDR2 FQNEAQ (reference sequence). This CDR3 region has 15 residues. The DNA of the CDR3 is TGTGCCAGCAGCTTAGGGGACAGCCATTTCTATGGCTACACCTTC. Its translation: CASSLGDSHFYGYTF.

A single count supports this clone. The chain joins TRBV5-6 to TRBJ2-1, with 12 positions matching TRBD2. From germline, CDR1 is SGHDT and CDR2 YYEEEE. J was trimmed by 9 bases and V by 0 bases; bases with no gene match: 10. The CDR3 extends over 17 amino acids. The CDR3 DNA follows: TGTGCCAGCAGCTTGGTAAGACTAGCGGGAGCTCTCAGTGAGCAGTTCTTC. Its translation: CASSLVRLAGALSEQFF.